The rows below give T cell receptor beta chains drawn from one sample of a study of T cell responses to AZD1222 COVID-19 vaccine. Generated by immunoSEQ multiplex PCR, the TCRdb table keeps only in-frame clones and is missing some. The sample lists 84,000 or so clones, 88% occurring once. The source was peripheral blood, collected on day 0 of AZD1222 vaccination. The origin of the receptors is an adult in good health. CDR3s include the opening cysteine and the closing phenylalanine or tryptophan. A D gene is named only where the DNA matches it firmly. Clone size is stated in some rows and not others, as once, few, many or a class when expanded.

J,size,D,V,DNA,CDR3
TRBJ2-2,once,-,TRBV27,TGTGCCAGCAGTTTTCAGGGGCGGGGTGGATACACCGGGGAGCTGTTTTTT,CASSFQGRGGYTGELFF
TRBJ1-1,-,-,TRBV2,TGTGCCAGCAACGCTGTCATGAACACTGAAGCTTTCTTT,CASNAVMNTEAFF
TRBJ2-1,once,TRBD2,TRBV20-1,TGCAGTGCTAGTACGGGGGGTAGGGATGAGCAGTTCTTC,CSASTGGRDEQFF
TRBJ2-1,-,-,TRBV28,TGTGCCAGCAGTCTGGCCTACAATGAGCAGTTCTTC,CASSLAYNEQFF
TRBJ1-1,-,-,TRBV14,TGTGCCAGCAGTCAAAACAGGGACACTGAAGCTTTCTTT,CASSQNRDTEAFF
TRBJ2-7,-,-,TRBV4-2,TGTGCCAGCAGCCAAGAGGCTCCAGCAGAGCAGTACTTC,CASSQEAPAEQYF
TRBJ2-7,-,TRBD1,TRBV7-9,TGTGCCAGCAGCTGGGGACAGGGGGTTATCAACGAGCAGTACTTC,CASSWGQGVINEQYF
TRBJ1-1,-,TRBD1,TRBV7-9,TGTGCCAGCAGCCCCATTGACAGGGCGGAGGTGAACACTGAAGCTTTCTTT,CASSPIDRAEVNTEAFF
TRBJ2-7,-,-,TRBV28,TGTGCCAGCAGTACCCCCGGAGCCTACGAGCAGTACTTC,CASSTPGAYEQYF
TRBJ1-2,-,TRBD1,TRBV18,TGTGCCAGCTCACTCACCGGGACAGGTGAGAATGGCTACACCTTC,CASSLTGTGENGYTF
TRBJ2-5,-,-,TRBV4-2,TGTGCCAGCAGCCAAGTGTCGGGGGCGTACCAAGAGACCCAGTACTTC,CASSQVSGAYQETQYF
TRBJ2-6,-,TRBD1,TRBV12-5,TGTGCTAGTGGTTCGATCCCGGGACAGGGAACCGGGGCCAACGTCCTGACTTTC,CASGSIPGQGTGANVLTF
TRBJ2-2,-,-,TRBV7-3,TGTGCCAGCAGCCCGTCTACAACGAACACCGGGGAGCTGTTTTTT,CASSPSTTNTGELFF
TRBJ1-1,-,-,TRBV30,TGTGCCTGGAGTAGTTATGTCATTCTAGTGTCGCAGACTGAAGCTTTCTTT,CAWSSYVILVSQTEAFF
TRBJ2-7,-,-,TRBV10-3,TGTGCCATCAGTGAAACCTCCGCGGCCTACGAGCAGTACTTC,CAISETSAAYEQYF
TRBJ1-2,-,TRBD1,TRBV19,TGTGCCAGTAGAAAGGGGGCGGGTGGCTACACCTTC,CASRKGAGGYTF
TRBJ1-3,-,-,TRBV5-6,TGTGCCAGCAGCTTCGGAAACACCATATATTTT,CASSFGNTIYF
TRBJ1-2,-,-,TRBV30,TGTGCCTGGAGTACTACAGGGAGGGGATACTATGGCTACACCTTC,CAWSTTGRGYYGYTF
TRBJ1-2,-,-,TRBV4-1,TGCGCCAGCAGCCAAATGGGACGGCGAAACTATGGCTACACCTTC,CASSQMGRRNYGYTF
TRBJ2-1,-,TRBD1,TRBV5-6,TGTGCCAGCAGCGCAACGGGACAGGGATTAGAGCAGTTCTTC,CASSATGQGLEQFF
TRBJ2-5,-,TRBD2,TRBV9,TGTGCCAGCAGCGTAACTACTAGCGGGAGGATGGAGACCCAGTACTTC,CASSVTTSGRMETQYF
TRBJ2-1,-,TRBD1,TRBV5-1,TGCGCCAGCAGCTTGGGGGACAGGGGGAATGAGCAGTTCTTC,CASSLGDRGNEQFF
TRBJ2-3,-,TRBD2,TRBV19,TGTGCCAGTAGTCCCGGGGGGACAGATACGCAGTATTTT,CASSPGGTDTQYF
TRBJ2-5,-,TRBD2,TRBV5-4,TGTGCCAGCAGCTTGAGGCTAGCGGACCAAGAGACCCAGTACTTC,CASSLRLADQETQYF
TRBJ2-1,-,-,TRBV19,TGTGCCAGTAGTAGGGACGGATCCTACAATGAGCAGTTCTTC,CASSRDGSYNEQFF
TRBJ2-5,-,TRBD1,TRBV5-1,TGCGCCAGCAGCTTGGGTGGGACAGAAGAGACCCAGTACTTC,CASSLGGTEETQYF
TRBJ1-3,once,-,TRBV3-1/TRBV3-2,TGTGCCAGCAGCCTTCGGACAGAGTTTTCTGGAAACACCATATATTTT,CASSLRTEFSGNTIYF
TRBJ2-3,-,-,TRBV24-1,TGTGCCACCAGTGACTATCAAAGATTATCGCAGTATTTT,CATSDYQRLSQYF
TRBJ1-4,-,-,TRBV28,TGTGCCAGCATGCGACGGGGGATTACAACTAATGAAAAACTGTTTTTT,CASMRRGITTNEKLFF
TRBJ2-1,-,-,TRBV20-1,TGCAGTGCTAGTCAGGCAGTTTACAATGAGCAGTTCTTC,CSASQAVYNEQFF
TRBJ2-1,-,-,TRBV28,TGTGCCAGCAGTTTTGCGCGGGATTACAATGAGCAGTTCTTC,CASSFARDYNEQFF
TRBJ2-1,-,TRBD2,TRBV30,TGTGCCTGGAGCAGACTAGCGCAGAGCTCCTACAATGAGCAGTTCTTC,CAWSRLAQSSYNEQFF
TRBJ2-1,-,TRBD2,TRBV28,TGTGCCAGCAGTTTATTGGCTAGCGGGAGGGTCAATGAGCAGTTCTTC,CASSLLASGRVNEQFF
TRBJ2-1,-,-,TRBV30,TGTGCCTGGAGTACTAGCTTAACCTCGTTCTTC,CAWSTSLTSFF
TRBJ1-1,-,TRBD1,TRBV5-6,TGTGCCAGCAGCTTAGGGGGCCCGGGGACTGAAGCTTTCTTT,CASSLGGPGTEAFF
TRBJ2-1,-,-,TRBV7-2,TGTGCCAGCATCGCTAGCGCCCGCTCCTACAATGAGCAGTTCTTC,CASIASARSYNEQFF
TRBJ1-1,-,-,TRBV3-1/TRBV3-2,TGTGCCAGCAGCCACGGCGACATGAACACTGAAGCTTTCTTT,CASSHGDMNTEAFF
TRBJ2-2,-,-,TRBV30,TGTGCCTGGAGTGATGGGGGGTGGGCCGGGGAGCTGTTTTTT,CAWSDGGWAGELFF
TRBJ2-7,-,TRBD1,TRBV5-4,TGTGCCAGCTCCCGACAGGGGGCAGGCGAGCAGTACTTC,CASSRQGAGEQYF
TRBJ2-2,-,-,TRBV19,TGTGCCAGTAACCCCACCTCGAACACCGGGGAGCTGTTTTTT,CASNPTSNTGELFF
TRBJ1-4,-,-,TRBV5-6,TGTGCCAGCAGCCACCGGGCCGCGTTGAATGAAAAACTGTTTTTT,CASSHRAALNEKLFF
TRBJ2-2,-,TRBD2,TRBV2,TGTGCCAGCAGTCCTAGCGGGAGAGGCACCGGGGAGCTGTTTTTT,CASSPSGRGTGELFF
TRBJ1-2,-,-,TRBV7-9,TGTGCCAGCAGCTTAGTAGGTGGTGGCTACACCTTC,CASSLVGGGYTF